The entry below describes one T cell receptor beta chain. Its antigen is currently unknown. This sample was taken from a study of graft-versus-host responses after intestinal transplantation. Study context: Multivisceral, liver-intestinal, or isolated intestinal transplants were performed in recipients. Each recipient received anti-thymocyte globulin induction, then tacrolimus and steroids for around three years.

Study conclusions and caveats: GvH clones were identified in recipient marrow, with some first appearing in ileum or blood. An association linked early post-transplant HvG declines with peak circulating GvH clone levels.

The repertoire was sequenced with immunoSEQ multiplex PCR; TCRdb's copy has only in-frame clones and lacks some. Of approximately 79,000 clones in the sample, approximately 78% were seen once. This sequence was found in a human donor who received an intestinal transplant. The sample was unstimulated CD4+ T cells sorted from spleen or lymph node cells, taken before intestinal transplant.

The CDR3 DNA is TGCGCCAGCAGCTCTGGAGACTGGTACCAAGAGACCCAGTACTTC. This encodes CASSSGDWYQETQYF. The rearrangement links TRBV5-1 to TRBJ2-5; the D is unclear. The CDR3 totals 15 residues. The germline V and J ends were trimmed by 3 bases and 0 bases, with 12 bases remaining between them. Looked up from germline, CDR1 is SGHRS and CDR2 is YFSETQ.